This T cell receptor (beta chain) was captured in a study of T cell changes during pregnancy in multiple sclerosis. Sequencing used immunoSEQ multiplex PCR; TCRdb keeps in-frame clones, though not all of them. The sample consists of under 60,000 clones, about 92% of them appearing once. This specimen consisted of CD4+ T cells from peripheral blood mononuclear cells, obtained after pregnancy. The clonotype comes from a female donor with multiple sclerosis, enrolled in a pregnancy study.

CDR3: CASSTEVSYGYTF. CDR3 coding DNA: TGTGCCAGCAGTACTGAGGTCTCGTATGGCTACACCTTC. The V and J genes are TRBV2 and TRBJ1-2; no clear D. This CDR3 comprises 13 residues. Germline V gene lookup returns CDR1 SNHLY and CDR2 FYNNEI. Trimming cost V 5 bases and J 5 bases, with 12 bases left between them.